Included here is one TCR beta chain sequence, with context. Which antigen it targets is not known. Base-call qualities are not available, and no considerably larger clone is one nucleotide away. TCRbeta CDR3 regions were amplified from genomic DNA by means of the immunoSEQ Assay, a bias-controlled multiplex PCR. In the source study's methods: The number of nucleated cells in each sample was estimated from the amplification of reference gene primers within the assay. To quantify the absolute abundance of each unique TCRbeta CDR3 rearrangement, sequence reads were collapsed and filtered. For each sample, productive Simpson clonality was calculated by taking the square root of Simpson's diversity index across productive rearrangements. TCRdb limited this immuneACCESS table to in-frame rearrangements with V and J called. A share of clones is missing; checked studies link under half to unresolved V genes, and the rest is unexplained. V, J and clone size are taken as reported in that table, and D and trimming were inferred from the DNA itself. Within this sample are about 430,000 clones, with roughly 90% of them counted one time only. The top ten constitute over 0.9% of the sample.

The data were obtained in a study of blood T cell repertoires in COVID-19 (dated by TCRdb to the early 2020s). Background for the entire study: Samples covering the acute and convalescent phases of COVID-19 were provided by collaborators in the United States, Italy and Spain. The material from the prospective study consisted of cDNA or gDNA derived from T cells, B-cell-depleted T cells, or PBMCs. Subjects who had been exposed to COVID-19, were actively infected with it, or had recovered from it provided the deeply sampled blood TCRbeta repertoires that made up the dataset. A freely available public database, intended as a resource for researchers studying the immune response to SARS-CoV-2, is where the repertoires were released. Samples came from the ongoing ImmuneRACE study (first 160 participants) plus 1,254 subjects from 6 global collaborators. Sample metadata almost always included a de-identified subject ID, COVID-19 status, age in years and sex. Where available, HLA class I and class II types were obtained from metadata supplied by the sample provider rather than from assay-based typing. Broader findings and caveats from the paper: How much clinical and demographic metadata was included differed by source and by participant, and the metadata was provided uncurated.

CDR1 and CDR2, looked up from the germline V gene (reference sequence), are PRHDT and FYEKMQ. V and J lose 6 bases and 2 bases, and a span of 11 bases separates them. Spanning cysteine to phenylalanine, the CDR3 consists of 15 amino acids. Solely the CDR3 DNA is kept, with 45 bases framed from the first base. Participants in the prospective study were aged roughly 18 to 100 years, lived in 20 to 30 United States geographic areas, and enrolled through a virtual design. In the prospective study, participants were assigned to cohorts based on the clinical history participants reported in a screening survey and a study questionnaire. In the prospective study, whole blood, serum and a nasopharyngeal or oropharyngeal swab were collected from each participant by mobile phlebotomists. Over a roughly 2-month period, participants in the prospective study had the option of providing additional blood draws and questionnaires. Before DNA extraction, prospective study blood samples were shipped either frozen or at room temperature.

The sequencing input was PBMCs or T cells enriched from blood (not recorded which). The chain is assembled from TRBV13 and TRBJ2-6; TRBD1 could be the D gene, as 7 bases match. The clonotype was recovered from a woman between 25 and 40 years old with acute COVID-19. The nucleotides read TGTGCCAGCAGTGACAGGGAGGCTGGGGCCAACGTCCTGACTTTC. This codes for CASSDREAGANVLTF.